This TCR beta chain is from a study of cytomegalovirus exposure and HLA in healthy donors. Across the study: From donors who were HLA-typed, an early data release held approximately 80 million unique TCRs. Study-wide findings and caveats: The study put 150 to 200 TCR beta chains on its list as cytomegalovirus-associated. What was likely a sequencing artifact was a cluster of highly shared sequence variants.

With 2 bases removed from V and 7 bases from J, the gap between germline ends came to 11 bases. The CDR3 has 13 residues. Germline CDR1 LGHNA, CDR2 YSLEER. This clone was recorded a few times. No antigen is known for it. Primers: 60 Vbeta forward and 13 Jbeta reverse. The data were produced by immunoSEQ multiplex PCR, yet TCRdb's version contains in-frame clones alone and is incomplete. The sample contains fewer than 55,000 clones, less than 75% of which appear only once. This clonotype originated in a woman in her forties or fifties in good health and CMV-seropositive. The chain recombines TRBV4-3 with TRBJ1-1, with unresolved D. Sequencing used PBMCs. In DNA form, the CDR3 reads TGCGCCAGCAGCCAAAAGGGCCGGGGTGAAGCTTTCTTT. Its translation is CASSQKGRGEAFF.